This T cell receptor beta chain appears in the sequencing data of a study of blood T cell repertoires in COVID-19. Study-wide context: Italy, Spain and the United States were the sources of the convalescent and acute COVID-19 samples. The analysed material was cDNA or gDNA that came from T cells, B-cell-depleted T cells, or PBMCs.

The CDR3 is 12 residues long. V dropped 4 bases and J dropped 9 bases, with 10 bases sitting between them. Germline loops: CDR1 SGHAT, CDR2 FQNNGV. Authors' processing steps: Counts of nucleated cells, estimated from reference gene primer amplification, were obtained. Profiling relied on immunoSEQ multiplex PCR, and the TCRdb table lists in-frame clones only, not all of them. The V and J calls and clone size are taken from that table; D and trimming were inferred from the DNA. The sample holds roughly 200,000 clones, 80% to 90% seen once. Sequences were obtained from peripheral blood. V gene TRBV11-2 combines with J gene TRBJ2-1; D remains ambiguous. This TCR was recovered from a man aged 18-30 years with active or convalescent COVID-19. CDR3 coding DNA: TGTGCCAGCAGCTCCCGGTATTTTGAGCAGTTCTTC. This codes for CASSSRYFEQFF.